This T cell receptor (beta chain) appears in the sequencing data of a study of OX40 agonist ivuxolimab in advanced cancers. Points on this clone: Its antigen is still unknown.

The CDR3 is 14 amino acids. Trimming removed 4 bases from V and 3 bases from J, with 11 bases in between. The germline V gene has CDR1 SGHDT and CDR2 YYEEEE. Study-wide points: Low normalized T-cell clonal expansion was also seen in some nonresponders.

This table comes from immunoSEQ multiplex PCR, and its TCRdb copy is limited to in-frame clones, with some not included. The profile shows around 110,000 clones, 90% of them singletons. The J gene is TRBJ1-5, the V gene TRBV5-6; a possible D gene is TRBD1 (5 bases). The origin of this receptor is an adult with an advanced solid tumor such as melanoma, head and neck, liver or kidney cancer. This specimen consisted of CD4+ or CD8+ T cells sorted from blood, obtained in a trial of the OX40 agonist ivuxolimab. This CDR3 reads CASSPYRSNQPQHF. In DNA form, the CDR3 reads TGTGCCAGCAGCCCCTACAGGTCCAATCAGCCCCAGCATTTT.